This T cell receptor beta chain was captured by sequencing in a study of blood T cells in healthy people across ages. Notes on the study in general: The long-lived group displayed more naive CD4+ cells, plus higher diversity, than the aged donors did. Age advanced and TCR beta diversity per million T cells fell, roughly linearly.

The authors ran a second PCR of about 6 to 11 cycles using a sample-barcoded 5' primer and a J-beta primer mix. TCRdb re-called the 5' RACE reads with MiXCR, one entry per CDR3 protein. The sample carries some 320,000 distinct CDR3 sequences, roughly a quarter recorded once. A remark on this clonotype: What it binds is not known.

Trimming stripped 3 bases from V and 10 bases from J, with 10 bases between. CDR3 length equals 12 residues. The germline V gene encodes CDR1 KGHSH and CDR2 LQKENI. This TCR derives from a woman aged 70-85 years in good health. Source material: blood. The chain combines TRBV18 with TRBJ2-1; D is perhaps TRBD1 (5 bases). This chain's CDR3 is CASSPSAGEQFF. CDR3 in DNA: TGTGCCAGCTCACCCTCAGCAGGGGAGCAGTTCTTC. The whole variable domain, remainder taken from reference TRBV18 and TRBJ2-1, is NAGVMQNPRHLVRRRGQEARLRCSPMKGHSHVYWYRQLPEEGLKFMVYLQKENIIDESGMPKERFSAEFPKEGPSILRIQQVVRGDSAAYFCASSPSAGEQFFGPGTRLTVL.